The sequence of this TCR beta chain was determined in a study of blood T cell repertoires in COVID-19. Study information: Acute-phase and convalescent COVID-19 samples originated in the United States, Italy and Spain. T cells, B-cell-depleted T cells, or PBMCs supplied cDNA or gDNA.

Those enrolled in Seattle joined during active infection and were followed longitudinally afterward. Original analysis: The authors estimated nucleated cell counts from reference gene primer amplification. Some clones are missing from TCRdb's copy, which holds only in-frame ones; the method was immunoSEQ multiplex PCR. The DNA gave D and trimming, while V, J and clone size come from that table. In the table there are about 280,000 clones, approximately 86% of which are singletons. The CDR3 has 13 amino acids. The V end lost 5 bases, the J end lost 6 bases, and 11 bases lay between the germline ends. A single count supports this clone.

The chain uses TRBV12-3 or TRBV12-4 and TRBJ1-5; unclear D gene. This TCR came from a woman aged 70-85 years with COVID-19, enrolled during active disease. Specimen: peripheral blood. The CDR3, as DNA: TGTGCCAGCAGTCAAATCGGAGGTCAGCCCCAGCATTTT. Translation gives CASSQIGGQPQHF.